A selection of T cell receptor beta chains follows, all from one sample in a study of CD8+CD57+ T cells in acquired aplastic anemia. Via MiXCR, TCRdb re-called the reads, giving one row per CDR3 protein. The profile covers around 170,000 distinct CDR3 sequences, with roughly 63% appearing a single time and over 40% taken by the ten largest. Sequencing was performed on sorted CD4+, CD8+, or CD8+CD57+ T cells (not recorded which) from PBMCs. Receptors originate from a human donor in good health. Each CDR3 is given with its conserved first and last residue. The order of the fields is clone size, J gene, V gene, D gene, CDR3 protein, CDR3 DNA. A D gene is named only where the DNA matches it firmly. Rows give clone size only sometimes, using once, few, many, or a class for an expanded clone.

size: NA; J: TRBJ2-7; V: TRBV6-1; D: TRBD1; CDR3: CASSFTGQGIFIGYEQYF; DNA: TGTGCCAGCAGCTTCACGGGACAGGGAATCTTTATAGGCTACGAGCAGTACTTC
size: NA; J: TRBJ1-2; V: TRBV6-1; D: NA; CDR3: CASRPTLADYGYTF; DNA: TGTGCCAGCAGACCGACTCTAGCGGACTATGGCTACACCTTC
size: few; J: TRBJ2-3; V: TRBV7-2; D: NA; CDR3: CASSLRTDTQYF; DNA: TGTGCCAGCAGCCTCCGCACAGATACGCAGTATTTT
size: NA; J: TRBJ1-1; V: TRBV7-8; D: NA; CDR3: CASSPGSGVAFF; DNA: TGTGCCAGCAGCCCTGGATCGGGTGTAGCTTTCTTT
size: NA; J: TRBJ1-2; V: TRBV29-1; D: NA; CDR3: CSAEMGEGYTF; DNA: TGCAGCGCGGAGATGGGGGAAGGCTACACCTTC
size: once; J: TRBJ2-7; V: TRBV7-6; D: TRBD1; CDR3: CASSLEGGSAYEQYF; DNA: TGTGCCAGCAGCTTAGAAGGGGGCAGTGCCTACGAGCAGTACTTC
size: once; J: TRBJ1-1; V: TRBV29-1; D: NA; CDR3: CSVEEGSAEAFF; DNA: TGCAGCGTTGAAGAGGGGTCGGCTGAAGCTTTCTTT
size: NA; J: TRBJ2-1; V: TRBV20-1; D: TRBD2; CDR3: CSAPPQREYNEQFF; DNA: TGCAGTGCCCCCCCCCAGCGGGAGTACAATGAGCAGTTCTTC
size: NA; J: TRBJ2-5; V: TRBV7-9; D: TRBD2; CDR3: CASNGLAGVSQETQYF; DNA: TGTGCCAGCAATGGACTAGCGGGAGTTTCCCAAGAGACCCAGTACTTC
size: few; J: TRBJ1-1; V: TRBV29-1; D: NA; CDR3: CSVGQNSRGAEAFF; DNA: TGCAGCGTTGGGCAGAACTCCAGGGGCGCTGAAGCTTTCTTT
size: few; J: TRBJ2-1; V: TRBV24-1; D: TRBD2; CDR3: CATSDLKGGVNEQFF; DNA: TGTGCCACCAGTGATTTGAAGGGAGGGGTGAATGAGCAGTTCTTC
size: NA; J: TRBJ1-6; V: TRBV2; D: NA; CDR3: CASSEKGVYNSPLHF; DNA: TGTGCCAGCAGTGAAAAGGGGGTTTACAATTCACCCCTCCACTTT
size: NA; J: TRBJ1-1; V: TRBV5-5; D: NA; CDR3: CASSLVWGTNTEAFF; DNA: TGTGCCAGCAGCTTGGTTTGGGGCACGAACACTGAAGCTTTCTTT
size: NA; J: TRBJ2-3; V: TRBV19; D: TRBD1; CDR3: CASRKTGGADTQYF; DNA: TGTGCCAGTAGGAAGACAGGGGGGGCAGATACGCAGTATTTT
size: NA; J: TRBJ1-6; V: TRBV7-6; D: NA; CDR3: CASSMNTGPPNSPLHF; DNA: TGTGCCAGCAGCATGAATACAGGCCCCCCTAATTCACCCCTCCACTTT
size: many; J: TRBJ2-6; V: TRBV5-1; D: NA; CDR3: CASRLSSGANVLTF; DNA: TGCGCCAGCAGGCTCAGCTCTGGGGCCAACGTCCTGACTTTC
size: NA; J: TRBJ1-2; V: TRBV29-1; D: NA; CDR3: CSVVRVLYGYTF; DNA: TGCAGCGTTGTTAGGGTGTTATATGGCTACACCTTC
size: few; J: TRBJ2-7; V: TRBV11-1; D: TRBD2; CDR3: CASSLSGGSYEQYF; DNA: TGTGCCAGCAGCCTCAGCGGGGGGTCCTACGAGCAGTACTTC
size: once; J: TRBJ1-3; V: TRBV7-2; D: NA; CDR3: CASSLVGAYSGNTIYF; DNA: TGTGCCAGCAGCTTAGTAGGGGCATACTCTGGAAACACCATATATTTT
size: NA; J: TRBJ1-4; V: TRBV15; D: NA; CDR3: CATSRGGGKLFF; DNA: TGTGCCACCAGCAGGGGAGGGGGAAAACTGTTTTTT
size: NA; J: TRBJ2-1; V: TRBV7-9; D: TRBD2; CDR3: CASSQRTSGRAGNEQFF; DNA: TGCGCCAGCAGCCAAAGGACTAGCGGGAGGGCGGGGAATGAGCAGTTCTTC
size: few; J: TRBJ2-1; V: TRBV15; D: NA; CDR3: CATRLSGSEQFF; DNA: TGTGCCACTAGACTGTCAGGGAGTGAGCAGTTCTTC
size: NA; J: TRBJ2-3; V: TRBV15; D: NA; CDR3: CATNTGINTDTQYF; DNA: TGTGCCACCAACACGGGGATAAACACAGATACGCAGTATTTT
size: NA; J: TRBJ1-6; V: TRBV11-3; D: NA; CDR3: CASTWDNSPLHF; DNA: TGTGCCAGCACCTGGGATAATTCACCCCTCCACTTT
size: NA; J: TRBJ2-1; V: TRBV9; D: TRBD2; CDR3: CASSQDSGSGPYNERFF; DNA: TGTGCCAGCAGCCAAGATAGCGGGAGTGGCCCCTACAATGAGCGGTTCTTC
size: NA; J: TRBJ2-5; V: TRBV5-1; D: NA; CDR3: CASSLGTGGAGETQYF; DNA: TGCGCCAGCAGCTTGGGAACTGGGGGGGCAGGAGAGACCCAGTACTTC
size: NA; J: TRBJ2-1; V: TRBV5-1; D: NA; CDR3: CASSWGKYNEQFF; DNA: TGCGCCAGCAGCTGGGGCAAGTACAATGAGCAGTTCTTC